A single sample gave rise to the 7 T cell receptor beta chains below, sequenced in a study of shared clonotypes between healthy human individuals. Terminally differentiated effector memory CD45RA+ cells were excluded by CCR7 positive selection of CD45RO-negative cells. TCRdb's copy holds only in-frame clones and misses some; the assay was immunoSEQ multiplex PCR. The sample includes some 2.1 million clones, around 93% of them seen just once. The specimen sequenced was naive CD8+ T cells from PBMCs. The receptors stem from a man aged 18-30 years in good health. Some clones in this sample may be carry-over from other donors' samples.

J is TRBJ1-1 and V is TRBV27, with 9 bases fitting TRBD1. The V gene's germline CDR1 is MNHEY and CDR2 SMNVEV (reference sequence). There are 17 residues in the CDR3. V dropped 3 bases and J dropped 0; count of bases not matched to a gene: 8. As DNA, the CDR3 is TGTGCCAGCAGTTTTGGTGTAGGGACAGGGATGAACACTGAAGCTTTCTTT. Its protein is CASSFGVGTGMNTEAFF.

CDR3 residues: CASSALTGYETQYF. CDR3 DNA sequence: TGTGCCAGCAGTGCCCTAACAGGGTATGAGACCCAGTACTTC. The J gene is TRBJ2-5, the V gene TRBV6-5; TRBD1 is a possible D gene (6 bases). V was trimmed by 5 bases and J by 5 bases, leaving 15 bases between them. In germline, CDR1 is MNHEY, CDR2 SVGAGI. This CDR3 is built from 14 residues.

This clone occurred once. The V call is TRBV7-2, the J call TRBJ2-6; D is undetermined. Looked up from germline, CDR1 is SGHTA and CDR2 is FQGNSA. This CDR3 comprises 15 residues. Trimming took off 1 base at V and 1 base at J, with 5 bases between the two ends. Here the CDR3 DNA reads TGTGCCAGCAGCTTAGGGCCTTCTGGGGCCAACGTCCTGACTTTC. It is translated as CASSLGPSGANVLTF.

The chain combines TRBV28 with TRBJ1-1, with no clear D. V gave up 3 bases and J gave up 5 bases, with 13 bases separating them. The CDR3 runs to 14 residues. Germline CDR1 reads MDHEN; CDR2 reads SYDVKM. The CDR3 nucleotides are TGTGCCAGCAGTTTCCCGCGGGGAGGTACTGAAGCTTTCTTT. Translating it yields CASSFPRGGTEAFF.

V usage is TRBV28 and J usage is TRBJ2-2; the match to TRBD1 covers 8 bases. There are 14 residues in the CDR3. J was trimmed by 9 bases and V by 5 bases; bases with no gene match: 8. Germline CDR1 MDHEN, CDR2 SYDVKM. The CDR3, as DNA: TGTGCCAGCAGTATCACAGGGGGAAGACGGGAGCTGTTTTTT. Protein product: CASSITGGRRELFF.

This rearrangement joins TRBV6-1 to TRBJ2-2; TRBD2 is a possible D gene (5 bases). Germline CDR1 and CDR2: MNHNS and SASEGT. CDR3 length equals 17 residues. Trimming cost V 2 bases and J 4 bases, with 17 bases left between them. The CDR3 DNA follows: TGTGCCAGCAGTGAATTGATGGTACGCCGGGGCACCGGGGAGCTGTTTTTT. Translation: CASSELMVRRGTGELFF.

The V and J genes are TRBV27 and TRBJ2-7, with D perhaps matching TRBD1 or TRBD2 (5 bases each). V lost 5 bases to trimming and J lost 6 bases, with 20 bases between them. The CDR3 has 15 amino acids. Germline V gene data show CDR1 as MNHEY and CDR2 as SMNVEV (reference sequence). The CDR3, as DNA: TGTGCCAGCAGTCCCGCCGGGACGGGGATTTTCGAGCAGTACTTC. Translating it yields CASSPAGTGIFEQYF.